The rows below give T cell receptor beta chains drawn from one sample of a study of blood T cell repertoires in COVID-19. The assay was immunoSEQ multiplex PCR, and TCRdb's table has in-frame clones only and misses some. The top ten hold roughly 7.5% of the sample, which has fewer than 200,000 clones, 70% to 80% seen once. Sequencing used peripheral blood. All receptors derive from a man aged 55 to 70 with acute or convalescent COVID-19. Each CDR3 is given with its conserved first and last residue. The order of the fields is V gene, J gene, clone size, D gene, CDR3 protein, CDR3 DNA. A D gene is named only where the DNA matches it firmly. The size of a clone is reported for some rows only, either as once, few or many, or as a class for expanded clones.

TRBV29-1	TRBJ2-7	NA	NA	CSVADRYEQYF	TGCAGCGTTGCCGACAGATACGAGCAGTACTTC
TRBV29-1	TRBJ1-5	NA	NA	CSVPSGGPGQPQHF	TGCAGCGTTCCCTCTGGAGGTCCCGGTCAGCCCCAGCATTTT
TRBV30	TRBJ1-1	NA	NA	CAWKMDTSEAFF	TGTGCCTGGAAAATGGACACCTCTGAAGCTTTCTTT
TRBV2	TRBJ2-1	once	TRBD1	CASSLDRGDEQFF	TGTGCCAGCAGTCTGGACAGGGGAGATGAGCAGTTCTTC
TRBV5-6	TRBJ1-1	NA	TRBD1	CASRVTGAEAFF	TGTGCCAGCAGGGTGACAGGGGCTGAAGCTTTCTTT
TRBV10-3	TRBJ1-1	NA	NA	CAISPENTEAFF	TGTGCCATCAGTCCAGAGAACACTGAAGCTTTCTTT
TRBV25-1	TRBJ2-6	NA	NA	CASSETRSGANVLTF	TGTGCCAGCAGTGAGACACGTTCTGGGGCCAACGTCCTGACTTTC
TRBV13	TRBJ2-3	NA	TRBD2	CASSLGLGGRGTDTQYF	TGTGCCAGCAGCTTAGGCCTCGGGGGGAGGGGCACAGATACGCAGTATTTT
TRBV3-1/TRBV3-2	TRBJ2-2	NA	TRBD1	CASSPGDRESGELFF	TGTGCCAGCAGCCCCGGGGACAGGGAGTCCGGGGAGCTGTTTTTT
TRBV6-5	TRBJ2-1	NA	NA	CASSTGYSYNEQFF	TGTGCCAGCAGTACAGGATACTCCTACAATGAGCAGTTCTTC
TRBV7-2	TRBJ1-2	once	TRBD1	CASSLARTGYGYTF	TGTGCCAGCAGCTTAGCGCGGACAGGCTATGGCTACACCTTC
TRBV28	TRBJ1-1	NA	TRBD1	CASSSPGTAMNTEAFF	TGTGCCAGCAGTTCACCCGGGACAGCCATGAACACTGAAGCTTTCTTT
TRBV23-1	TRBJ1-3	NA	NA	CASRTQGNSGNTIYF	TGCGCCAGCAGGACGCAGGGGAACTCTGGAAACACCATATATTTT
TRBV2	TRBJ2-1	few	TRBD1	CASSGTGDNEQFF	TGTGCCAGCAGTGGGACAGGGGACAATGAGCAGTTCTTC
TRBV4-1	TRBJ2-5	NA	TRBD2	CASCQLAGVGETQYF	TGCGCCAGCTGCCAGCTTGCGGGGGTGGGCGAGACCCAGTACTTC
TRBV15	TRBJ1-4	NA	NA	CATSRGGGGEKLFF	TGTGCCACCAGCAGGGGGGGAGGGGGTGAAAAACTGTTTTTT
TRBV11-2	TRBJ2-7	NA	TRBD1	CASSLATGQSYEQYF	TGTGCCAGCAGCTTAGCGACGGGACAGTCTTACGAGCAGTACTTC
TRBV3-1/TRBV3-2	TRBJ2-7	NA	TRBD2	CASSQVASGSYEQYF	TGTGCCAGCAGCCAAGTGGCTAGCGGGAGCTACGAGCAGTACTTC
TRBV5-1	TRBJ1-5	NA	NA	CASSLVGASNQPQHF	TGCGCCAGCAGCTTGGTTGGAGCCAGCAATCAGCCCCAGCATTTT
TRBV6-5	TRBJ2-1	NA	NA	CASRTTGNEQFF	TGTGCCAGCAGAACGACAGGCAATGAGCAGTTCTTC
TRBV5-1	TRBJ2-3	NA	NA	CASSSPISTDTQYF	TGCGCCAGCAGCTCCCCTATAAGCACAGATACGCAGTATTTT
TRBV9	TRBJ2-3	NA	TRBD2	CASSGTSGGNTDTQYF	TGTGCCAGCAGCGGAACTAGCGGGGGCAACACAGATACGCAGTATTTT
TRBV20-1	TRBJ1-2	few	NA	CSASDRGYGYTF	TGCAGTGCTAGTGATAGGGGCTATGGCTACACCTTC
TRBV2	TRBJ1-6	NA	NA	CASERSDSPLHF	TGTGCCAGCGAGAGGTCGGATTCACCCCTCCACTTT
TRBV11-2	TRBJ1-1	few	NA	CASRPLRGTSEAFF	TGTGCCAGCAGGCCCCTCAGGGGTACGTCTGAAGCTTTCTTT
TRBV9	TRBJ1-2	NA	TRBD1	CASSARQGEDGYTF	TGTGCCAGCAGCGCCAGACAGGGCGAGGATGGCTACACCTTC
TRBV4-3	TRBJ2-3	NA	TRBD2	CASSQDVAGGPRDTQYF	TGCGCCAGCAGCCAAGATGTAGCGGGGGGGCCCCGGGATACGCAGTATTTT
TRBV12-3/TRBV12-4	TRBJ2-2	NA	NA	CASSIQGTGELFF	TGTGCCAGCAGTATCCAGGGAACCGGGGAGCTGTTTTTT
TRBV30	TRBJ1-4	few	NA	CAWGLFEKLFF	TGTGCCTGGGGACTTTTTGAAAAACTGTTTTTT
TRBV7-9	TRBJ1-1	NA	TRBD1	CASSQIPGQGRDTEAFF	TGTGCCAGCAGCCAAATCCCGGGACAGGGGAGAGACACTGAAGCTTTCTTT
TRBV12-3/TRBV12-4	TRBJ1-1	few	NA	CASYSFANTEAFF	TGTGCCTCTTACAGCTTCGCGAACACTGAAGCTTTCTTT
TRBV7-3	TRBJ2-3	NA	TRBD2	CASKPSGATDTQYF	TGTGCCAGCAAGCCGAGCGGGGCGACAGATACGCAGTATTTT
TRBV19	TRBJ2-7	few	TRBD1	CASSISRGPYEQYF	TGTGCCAGTAGTATTAGCAGGGGGCCCTACGAGCAGTACTTC
TRBV7-3	TRBJ1-1	once	NA	CASSLKGSGTEAFF	TGTGCCAGCAGCTTAAAAGGGTCGGGGACTGAAGCTTTCTTT
TRBV4-2	TRBJ2-1	NA	TRBD2	CASSQDLNGGNEQFF	TGTGCCAGCAGCCAAGATCTTAACGGGGGGAATGAGCAGTTCTTC